A selection of T cell receptor beta chains follows, all from one sample in a study of shared clonotypes between healthy human individuals. Generated by immunoSEQ multiplex PCR, the TCRdb table keeps only in-frame clones and is missing some. The table shows around 480,000 clones, with around 79% occurring only once. Material: PBMCs. These receptors were obtained from a woman between 35 and 50 years old in good health. Some clones in this sample may be carry-over from other donors' samples. The CDR3 runs from the conserved cysteine through the conserved F or W. Each record gives: clone size, J gene, D gene, V gene, CDR3 DNA, CDR3 protein. D genes are given only for firm matches. Some rows mark clone size as missing; the rest say once, few, many or name a class of expanded clone.

-	TRBJ1-5	TRBD1	TRBV6-1	TGTGCCAGCAGTGAAGCAGGGGGCGTAGATCAGCCCCAGCATTTT	CASSEAGGVDQPQHF
-	TRBJ2-7	-	TRBV5-4	TGTGCCAGCAGCTTGGATGTCGGGACACCCTACGAGCAGTACTTC	CASSLDVGTPYEQYF
-	TRBJ2-1	-	TRBV28	TGTGCCAGCAGCCAACTACCCGCGGACTCCTACAATGAGCAGTTCTTC	CASSQLPADSYNEQFF
few	TRBJ1-2	-	TRBV1	TGCACCAGCATTGTGCGAAAGACCTATGGCTACACCTTC	CTSIVRKTYGYTF
once	TRBJ2-3	TRBD1	TRBV7-8	TGTGCCAGCAGCTTAACGACAGGGGGGGCAGATACGCAGTATTTT	CASSLTTGGADTQYF
-	TRBJ1-1	-	TRBV7-2	TGTGCCAGCAGCGAAACAGGGAACACTGAAGCTTTCTTT	CASSETGNTEAFF
-	TRBJ2-5	-	TRBV18	TGTGCCAGCTCAGGTGTACAGGGTCCGGAATCGACCCAGTACTTC	CASSGVQGPESTQYF
-	TRBJ1-5	-	TRBV30	TGTGCCTGGAGTCGAACCAGAAATCAGCCCCAGCATTTT	CAWSRTRNQPQHF
-	TRBJ1-1	-	TRBV28	TGTGCCAGCAGTTTAGGGGGCGCAGGTAGGGTGAACACTGAAGCTTTCTTT	CASSLGGAGRVNTEAFF
few	TRBJ1-5	TRBD1	TRBV15	TGTGCCACCAGCAGACTTTCCGGGGGACAGGGGGCCCAGCCCCAGCATTTT	CATSRLSGGQGAQPQHF
-	TRBJ2-7	-	TRBV18	TGTGCCAGCTCACGATCCAGTCCTCCGGGCGACGAGCAGTACTTC	CASSRSSPPGDEQYF
-	TRBJ2-3	TRBD2	TRBV9	TGTGCCAGCAGCGTAGTAGCGGGGCGCACAGATACGCAGTATTTT	CASSVVAGRTDTQYF
few	TRBJ1-1	-	TRBV28	TGTGCCAGCAGCCCACCCCAGGGAATGAACACTGAAGCTTTCTTT	CASSPPQGMNTEAFF
-	TRBJ2-7	-	TRBV19	TGTGCCAGTAGTGAAGGATCTGACTACGAGCAGTACTTC	CASSEGSDYEQYF
-	TRBJ2-2	-	TRBV7-9	TGTGCCAGCAGCTACTGGGGCGCCGGGAGTATCGGGGAGCTGTTTTTT	CASSYWGAGSIGELFF
once	TRBJ2-7	TRBD2	TRBV10-1	TGCGCCCAGTTCAACCAAGGGTCACAAGGCGGGAGGGGTTCCTACGAGCAGTACTTC	CAQFNQGSQGGRGSYEQYF
-	TRBJ2-2	-	TRBV11-2	TGTGCCAGCAACCAACGTCTAGGAGAGGCCGGGGAGCTGTTTTTT	CASNQRLGEAGELFF
-	TRBJ2-7	-	TRBV7-9	TGTGCCAGCAGCGCCGACAGGTACGAGCAGTACTTC	CASSADRYEQYF
-	TRBJ2-1	TRBD2	TRBV6-4	TGTGCCAGCAGTGACCAACCCGGGACTAGCGGGATCATTGAGCAGTTCTTC	CASSDQPGTSGIIEQFF
-	TRBJ2-1	TRBD2	TRBV5-1	TGCGCCAGCAGCTTGGGACTAGCAGACTACAATGAGCAGTTCTTC	CASSLGLADYNEQFF
-	TRBJ2-6	-	TRBV27	TGTGCCAGCACCCCCTCCCTCGGTTATAATGGGGCCAACGTCCTGACTTTC	CASTPSLGYNGANVLTF
-	TRBJ1-2	-	TRBV6-5	TGTGCCAGCAGTTACCGGGGGAATAACTATGGCTACACCTTC	CASSYRGNNYGYTF